A single sample gave rise to the 8 T cell receptor beta chains below, sequenced in a study of blood T cells in healthy people across ages. A J-beta primer mix and a sample-barcoded 5' primer were used in a second PCR of roughly 7 to 12 cycles. A single record per CDR3 protein comes from TCRdb applying MiXCR to the 5' RACE reads. The data show under 1,100,000 distinct CDR3 sequences, roughly a quarter seen once. Separately, the same data were catalogued under a study of T cells of mothers and their children.

The sequenced sample consisted of blood. The receptors here all came from a girl aged 2 to 10 in good health.

V and J are TRBV6-2 or TRBV6-3 and TRBJ2-7; no firm D call. Trimming pared 0 bases from V and 0 bases from J, leaving 6 bases between. Germline CDR1 is MNHEY and CDR2 is SVGEGT. This CDR3 is built from 14 residues. The CDR3 loop is CASSYSDASYEQYF. For the CDR3, the DNA is TGTGCCAGCAGTTACTCCGACGCCTCCTACGAGCAGTACTTC.

The chain links TRBV7-3 to TRBJ2-5; weak D call: TRBD2 (6 bases). CDR3 length equals 15 residues. Germline CDR1 is SGHTA and CDR2 is FQGTGA. Trimming removed 2 bases at V and 4 bases at J, with 14 bases between. The CDR3: CASSLFRDSGETQYF. The CDR3 DNA sequence: TGTGCCAGCAGCTTATTTCGGGATAGCGGAGAGACCCAGTACTTC. The full variable domain, rest sourced from reference TRBV7-3 and TRBJ2-5, is GAGVSQTPSNKVTEKGKYVELRCDPISGHTALYWYRQSLGQGPEFLIYFQGTGAADDSGLPNDRFFAVRPEGSVSTLKIQRTERGDSAVYLCASSLFRDSGETQYFGPGTRLLVL.

This CDR3 is CAVGTSGRRGQETQYF. In nucleotides, the CDR3 is TGTGCCGTCGGGACTAGCGGGAGACGGGGGCAAGAGACCCAGTACTTC. This chain links TRBV2 with TRBJ2-5; 14 nucleotides agree with TRBD2. This CDR3 comprises 16 residues. CDR1 and CDR2 (germline): SNHLY, FYNNEI. V lost 11 bases, J lost 2 bases, and 10 bases stayed unmatched.

The V call is TRBV4-1, the J call TRBJ2-3; TRBD2 aligns across 7 bases. Germline V gives CDR1 MGHRA, CDR2 YSYEKL. J gave up 0 bases and V 1 base, and 10 bases lay outside the gene matches. The CDR3 runs 18 residues. This CDR3 reads CASSQGVRLASSTDTQYF. The CDR3 nucleotides read TGCGCCAGCAGCCAAGGGGTGAGACTAGCTTCTAGCACAGATACGCAGTATTTT.

This clonotype was seen a handful of times. The genes are TRBV24-1 and TRBJ1-3; D is possibly TRBD1 (6 bases). CDR3 size: 14 residues. Germline assignment: CDR1 KGHDR and CDR2 SFDVKD. Trimming took off 3 bases at V and 4 bases at J, with 9 bases between the two ends. The CDR3 DNA reads TGTGCCACCAGTGATCCAGGGGAAGGAAACACCATATATTTT. This translates into CATSDPGEGNTIYF.

This clonotype was counted between two and nine times. This chain links TRBV7-8 with TRBJ2-7; 8 bases map to TRBD2. The end of the DNA fits TRBJ2-1 better, so the J call may be wrong. The CDR3 contains 17 residues. Germline V lookup: CDR1 SGHVS, CDR2 FQNEAQ. CDR3 in DNA: TGTGCCAGCAGCTTCTTATGGATAGCGGGGTTGCACAATGAGCAGTTCTTC. Translation: CASSFLWIAGLHNEQFF.

The chain links TRBV7-2 to TRBJ2-7, with D hard to call. There are 15 residues in the CDR3. Trimming took off 1 base at V and 7 bases at J, with 17 bases between the two ends. In germline, CDR1 is SGHTA, CDR2 FQGNSA. The CDR3: CASSLDLGQIAEQYF. The CDR3 coding sequence is TGTGCCAGCAGCTTAGATCTCGGGCAGATCGCTGAGCAGTACTTC.

This clonotype was seen only a few times. The chain has TRBV5-1 and TRBJ2-3; D assignment may be TRBD1 or TRBD2 (5 bases each). The CDR3 consists of 15 residues. Trimming removed 5 bases from V and 4 bases from J, with 17 bases in between. CDR1 and CDR2 from the germline V gene are SGHRS and YFSETQ. CDR3: CASSGGQNGADTQYF. The CDR3 nucleotides read TGCGCCAGCAGTGGAGGACAAAACGGGGCAGATACGCAGTATTTT.